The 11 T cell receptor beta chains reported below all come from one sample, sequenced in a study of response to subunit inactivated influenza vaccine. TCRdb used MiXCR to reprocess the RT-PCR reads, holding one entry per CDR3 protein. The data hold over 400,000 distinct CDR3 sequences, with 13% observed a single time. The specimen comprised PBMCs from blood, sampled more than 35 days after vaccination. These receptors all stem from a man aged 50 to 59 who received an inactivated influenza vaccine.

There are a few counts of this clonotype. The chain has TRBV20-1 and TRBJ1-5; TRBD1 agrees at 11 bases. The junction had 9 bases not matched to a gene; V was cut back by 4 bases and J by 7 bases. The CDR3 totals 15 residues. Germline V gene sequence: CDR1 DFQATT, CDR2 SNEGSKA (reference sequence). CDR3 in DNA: TGCAGTGCTATTTACGGACAGGGGGCGGCCCAGCCCCAGCATTTT. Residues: CSAIYGQGAAQPQHF.

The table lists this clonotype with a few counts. CDR3 nucleotide sequence: TGTGCCAGCAACCAATGGGGTGGCGAGCAGTACTTC. This sequence encodes CASNQWGGEQYF. This chain links TRBV6-2 or TRBV6-3 with TRBJ2-7; D not certain. Germline V gene lookup returns CDR1 MNHEY and CDR2 SVGEGT. Trimming took off 7 bases at V and 6 bases at J, with 13 bases between the two ends. The CDR3 extends over 12 amino acids.

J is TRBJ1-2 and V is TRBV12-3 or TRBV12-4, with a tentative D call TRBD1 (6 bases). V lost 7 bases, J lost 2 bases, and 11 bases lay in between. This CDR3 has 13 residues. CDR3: CASTPDSNYGYTF. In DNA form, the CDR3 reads TGTGCCAGCACTCCGGACAGCAACTATGGCTACACCTTC.

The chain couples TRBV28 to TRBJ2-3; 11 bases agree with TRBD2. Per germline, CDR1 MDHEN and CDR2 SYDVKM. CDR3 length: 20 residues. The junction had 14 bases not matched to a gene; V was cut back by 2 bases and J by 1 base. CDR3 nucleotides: TGTGCCAGCAGTTTACTGCTAGCGGGAGGAGGAGGGCGAGGCACAGATACGCAGTATTTT. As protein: CASSLLLAGGGGRGTDTQYF. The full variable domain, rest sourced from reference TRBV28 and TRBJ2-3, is DVKVTQSSRYLVKRTGEKVFLECVQDMDHENMFWYRQDPGLGLRLIYFSYDVKMKEKGDIPEGYSVSREKKERFSLILESASTNQTSMYLCASSLLLAGGGGRGTDTQYFGPGTRLTVL.

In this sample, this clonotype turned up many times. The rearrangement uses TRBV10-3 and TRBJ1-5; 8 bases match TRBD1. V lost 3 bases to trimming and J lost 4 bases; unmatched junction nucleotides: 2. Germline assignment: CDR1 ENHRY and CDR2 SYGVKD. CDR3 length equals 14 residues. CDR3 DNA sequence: TGTGCCATCAGTGAAGACAGGGGTAATCAGCCCCAGCATTTT. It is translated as CAISEDRGNQPQHF.

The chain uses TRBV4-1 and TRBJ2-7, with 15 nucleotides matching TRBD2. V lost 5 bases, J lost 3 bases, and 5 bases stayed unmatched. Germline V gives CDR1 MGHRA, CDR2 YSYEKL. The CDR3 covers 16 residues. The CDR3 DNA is TGCGCCAGCAGCTCAGGGACTAGCGGGAGGATCTACGAGCAGTACTTC. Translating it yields CASSSGTSGRIYEQYF.

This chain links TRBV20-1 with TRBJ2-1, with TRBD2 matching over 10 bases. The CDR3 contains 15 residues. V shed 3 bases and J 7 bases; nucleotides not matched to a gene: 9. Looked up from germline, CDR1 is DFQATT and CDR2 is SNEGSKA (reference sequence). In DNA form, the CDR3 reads TGCAGTGCTAGCCGCCTAGCGGGAGTAGGTAATGAGCAGTTCTTC. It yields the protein CSASRLAGVGNEQFF.

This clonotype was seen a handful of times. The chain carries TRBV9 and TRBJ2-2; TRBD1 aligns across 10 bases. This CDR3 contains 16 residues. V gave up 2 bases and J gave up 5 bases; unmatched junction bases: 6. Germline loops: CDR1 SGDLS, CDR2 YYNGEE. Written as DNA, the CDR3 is TGTGCCAGCAGCGTGGGGGGGACAGGGGTGACCGGGGAGCTGTTTTTT. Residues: CASSVGGTGVTGELFF.

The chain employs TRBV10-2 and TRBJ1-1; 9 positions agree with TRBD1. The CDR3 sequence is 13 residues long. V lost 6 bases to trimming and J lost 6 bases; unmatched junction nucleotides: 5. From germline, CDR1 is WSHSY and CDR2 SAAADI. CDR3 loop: CASRVQGAAEAFF. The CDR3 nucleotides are TGCGCCAGCAGGGTACAGGGGGCAGCTGAAGCTTTCTTT.

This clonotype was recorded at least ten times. CDR3 residues: CSASREPNTEAFF. DNA for the CDR3: TGCAGTGCTAGCCGAGAACCTAACACTGAAGCTTTCTTT. The V call is TRBV20-1, the J call TRBJ1-1; unclear D gene. With 3 bases removed from V and 2 bases from J, the gap between germline ends came to 10 bases. The germline CDR1 and CDR2 sequences are DFQATT and SNEGSKA (reference sequence). The CDR3 sequence is 13 residues long.

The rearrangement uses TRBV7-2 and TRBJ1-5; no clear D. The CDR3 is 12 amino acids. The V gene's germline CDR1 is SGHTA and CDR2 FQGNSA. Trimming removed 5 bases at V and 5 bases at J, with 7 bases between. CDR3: CASSRRDQPQHF. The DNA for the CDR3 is TGTGCCAGCAGCCGGAGGGATCAGCCCCAGCATTTT.